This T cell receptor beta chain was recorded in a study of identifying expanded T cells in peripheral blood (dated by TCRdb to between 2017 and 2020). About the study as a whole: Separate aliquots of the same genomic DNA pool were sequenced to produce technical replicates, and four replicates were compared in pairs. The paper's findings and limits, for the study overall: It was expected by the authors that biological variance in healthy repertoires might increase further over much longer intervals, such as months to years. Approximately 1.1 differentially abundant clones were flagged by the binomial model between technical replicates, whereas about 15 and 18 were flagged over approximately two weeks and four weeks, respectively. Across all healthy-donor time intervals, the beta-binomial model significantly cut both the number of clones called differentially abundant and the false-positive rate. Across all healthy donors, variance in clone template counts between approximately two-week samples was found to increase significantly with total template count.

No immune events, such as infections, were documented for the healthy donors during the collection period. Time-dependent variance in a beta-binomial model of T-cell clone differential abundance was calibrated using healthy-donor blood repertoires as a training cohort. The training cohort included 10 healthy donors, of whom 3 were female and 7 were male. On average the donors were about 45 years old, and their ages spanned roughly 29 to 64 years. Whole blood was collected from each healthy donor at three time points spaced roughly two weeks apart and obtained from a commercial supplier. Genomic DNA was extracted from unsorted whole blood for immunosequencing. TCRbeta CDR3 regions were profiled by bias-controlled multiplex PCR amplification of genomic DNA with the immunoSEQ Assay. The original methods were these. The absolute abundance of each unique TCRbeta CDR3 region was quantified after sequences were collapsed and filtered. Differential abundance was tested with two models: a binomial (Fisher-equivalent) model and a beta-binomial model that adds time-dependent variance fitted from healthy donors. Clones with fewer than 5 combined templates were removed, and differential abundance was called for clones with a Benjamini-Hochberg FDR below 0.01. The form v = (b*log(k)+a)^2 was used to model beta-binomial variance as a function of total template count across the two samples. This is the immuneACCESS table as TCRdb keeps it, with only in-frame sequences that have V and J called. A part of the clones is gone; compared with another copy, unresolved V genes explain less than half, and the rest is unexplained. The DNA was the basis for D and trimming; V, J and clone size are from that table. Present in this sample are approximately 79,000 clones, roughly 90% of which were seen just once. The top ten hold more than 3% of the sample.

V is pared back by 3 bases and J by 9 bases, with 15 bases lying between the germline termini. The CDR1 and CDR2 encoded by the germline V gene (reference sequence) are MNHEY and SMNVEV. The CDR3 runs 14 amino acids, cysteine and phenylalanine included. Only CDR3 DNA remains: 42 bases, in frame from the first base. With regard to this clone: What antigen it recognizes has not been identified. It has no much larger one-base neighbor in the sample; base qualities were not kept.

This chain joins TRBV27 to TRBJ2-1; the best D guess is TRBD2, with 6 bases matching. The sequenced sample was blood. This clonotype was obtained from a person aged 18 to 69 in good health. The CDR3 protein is CASSFGRLGGEQFF. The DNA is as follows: TGTGCCAGCAGTTTTGGAAGACTAGGCGGTGAGCAGTTCTTC.